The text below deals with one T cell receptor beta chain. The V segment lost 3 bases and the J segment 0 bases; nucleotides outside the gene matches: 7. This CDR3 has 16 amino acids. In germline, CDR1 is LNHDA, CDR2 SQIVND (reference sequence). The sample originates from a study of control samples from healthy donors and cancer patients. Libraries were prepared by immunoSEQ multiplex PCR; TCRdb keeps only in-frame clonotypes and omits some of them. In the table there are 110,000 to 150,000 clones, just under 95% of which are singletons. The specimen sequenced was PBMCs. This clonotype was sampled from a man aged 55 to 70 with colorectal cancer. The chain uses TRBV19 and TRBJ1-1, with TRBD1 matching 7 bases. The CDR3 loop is CASSIQGDDMNTEAFF. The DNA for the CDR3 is TGTGCCAGTAGTATTCAGGGGGATGACATGAACACTGAAGCTTTCTTT. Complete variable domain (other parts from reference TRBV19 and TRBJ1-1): DGGITQSPKYLFRKEGQNVTLSCEQNLNHDAMYWYRQDPGQGLRLIYYSQIVNDFQKGDIAEGYSVSREKKESFPLTVTSAQKNPTAFYLCASSIQGDDMNTEAFFGQGTRLTVV.